These 10 T cell receptor beta chains came from one sample sequenced in a study of blood T cell repertoires in COVID-19. Repertoires were generated with immunoSEQ multiplex PCR, while TCRdb's copy carries only in-frame clones and drops some. The table lists roughly 160,000 clones, around 81% of them singletons. Sequenced input: peripheral blood. The receptor source for this set is a man aged 65 to 79 with active or convalescent COVID-19.

The chain's CDR3 is CASSLQGRENSNQPQHF. The CDR3 region has the DNA TGTGCCAGCAGTTTACAAGGCCGGGAGAATAGCAATCAGCCCCAGCATTTT. The rearrangement uses TRBV27 and TRBJ1-5; no clear D. The CDR3 extends over 17 amino acids. Germline CDR1 is MNHEY and CDR2 is SMNVEV (reference sequence). V was clipped by 2 bases and J by 0 bases, with 14 bases between them.

The table lists this clone with a few counts. The chain joins TRBV6-2 or TRBV6-3 to TRBJ1-6; no clear D. Germline V gives CDR1 MNHEY, CDR2 SVGEGT. This CDR3 is 16 amino acids long. V was cut by 7 bases and J by 1 base, with 14 bases left in between. CDR3 DNA sequence: TGTGCCAGCAACCCCAGAGGTGGATCCTATAATTCACCCCTCCACTTT. Its translation is CASNPRGGSYNSPLHF.

The J gene is TRBJ1-1, the V gene TRBV11-2; the match to TRBD1 covers 7 bases. CDR3 length equals 13 residues. Germline V lookup: CDR1 SGHAT, CDR2 FQNNGV. Unmatched junction bases numbered 9, after V lost 3 bases and J lost 11 bases. The CDR3 reads CASSFHRGWEAFF. CDR3 coding DNA: TGTGCCAGCAGCTTCCACAGGGGATGGGAGGCTTTCTTT.

This clone has a handful of counts. The rearrangement uses TRBV6-1 and TRBJ1-2, with D hard to call. Deletions cut 2 bases from V and 8 bases from J, with 15 bases between. Germline assignment: CDR1 MNHNS and CDR2 SASEGT. CDR3 size: 14 residues. The CDR3 bases are TGTGCCAGCAGTGAATCTGGCGGGCGCAGGGGCTACACCTTC. This encodes CASSESGGRRGYTF.

V usage is TRBV6-5 and J usage is TRBJ1-1; D call uncertain. Germline V gene data show CDR1 as MNHEY and CDR2 as SVGAGI. V was cut by 0 bases and J by 0 bases, with 11 bases left in between. The CDR3 is 16 amino acids. The CDR3 loop reads CASSYSVGGMNTEAFF. CDR3 sequence (DNA): TGTGCCAGCAGTTACTCTGTGGGAGGGATGAACACTGAAGCTTTCTTT.

In DNA form, the CDR3 reads TGTGCCAGCAGCCGCAATTTGATAGATGAGCAGTTCTTC. It is translated as CASSRNLIDEQFF. The chain employs TRBV9 and TRBJ2-1; no clear D. V was shortened by 4 bases and J by 8 bases, with 13 bases between the two germline ends. The CDR3 extends over 13 amino acids. Germline CDR1 and CDR2: SGDLS and YYNGEE.

J is TRBJ2-7 and V is TRBV30, with 9 bases matching TRBD2. CDR3 size: 14 residues. CDR1 GTSNPN and CDR2 SVGIG come from the germline V gene (reference sequence). V dropped 0 bases and J dropped 7; count of bases not matched to a gene: 7. CDR3 loop: CAWSVPAGGGEQYF. In DNA, the CDR3 is TGTGCCTGGAGTGTACCGGCGGGAGGGGGAGAGCAGTACTTC.

The chain combines TRBV24-1 with TRBJ2-2; 8 bases are shared with TRBD2. The trim removed 0 bases at V and 3 bases at J, leaving 2 bases unmatched. The germline V gene has CDR1 KGHDR and CDR2 SFDVKD. The CDR3 totals 16 residues. The CDR3 sequence: CATSDLRREDTGELFF. The CDR3, as DNA: TGTGCCACCAGTGATTTGCGGCGGGAGGACACCGGGGAGCTGTTTTTT.

The chain is built from TRBV5-4 and TRBJ2-7, with TRBD2 matching over 12 bases. The V gene end was trimmed by 4 bases and the J gene end by 3 bases; junction bases not matched to a gene: 2. The CDR3 length is 14 residues. Per germline, CDR1 SGHNT and CDR2 YYREEE (reference sequence). CDR3 in amino acids: CASSQTSGSYEQYF. CDR3 coding DNA: TGTGCCAGCAGCCAGACTAGCGGGAGCTACGAGCAGTACTTC.

The J gene is TRBJ1-1, the V gene TRBV7-6, with no clear D. The CDR3 runs 13 residues. CDR1 SGHVS and CDR2 FNYEAQ come from the germline V gene. The V gene lost 2 bases and the J gene lost 2 bases, with 6 bases spanning the gap. The CDR3 nucleotides read TGTGCCAGCAGCTTAACGGTAAACACTGAAGCTTTCTTT. This encodes CASSLTVNTEAFF. Filled out from reference TRBV7-6 and TRBJ1-1, the complete variable domain reads GAGVSQSPRYKVTKRGQDVALRCDPISGHVSLYWYRQALGQGPEFLTYFNYEAQQDKSGLPNDRFSAERPEGSISTLTIQRTEQRDSAMYRCASSLTVNTEAFFGQGTRLTVV.